These T cell receptor beta chains were read from a single sample in a study of blood T cell repertoires in COVID-19. TCRdb keeps only in-frame clones here, not all; method: immunoSEQ multiplex PCR. The sample lists about 300,000 clones, about four fifths occurring once. Source material: peripheral blood. These receptor sequences come from a human donor with COVID-19, enrolled during active disease. The donor label of this sample is uncertain. Both conserved end residues are part of each CDR3. A D gene is named only where the DNA matches it firmly. Some rows mark clone size as missing; the rest say once, few, many or name a class of expanded clone.

.,TRBV7-3,TRBJ2-5,once,CASSSRGGARETQYF,TGTGCCAGCAGCTCCCGTGGGGGGGCGAGAGAGACCCAGTACTTC
TRBD2,TRBV19,TRBJ2-1,.,CASSVTPGTSQGEQFF,TGTGCCAGTAGTGTTACGCCCGGGACTAGCCAGGGTGAGCAGTTCTTC
TRBD2,TRBV5-1,TRBJ2-7,few,CASSPTSGAYEQYF,TGCGCCAGCAGCCCCACTAGCGGGGCCTACGAGCAGTACTTC
.,TRBV14,TRBJ2-2,.,CASSQGAEENTGELFF,TGTGCCAGCAGCCAAGGAGCGGAGGAGAACACCGGGGAGCTGTTTTTT
TRBD1,TRBV7-2,TRBJ1-2,.,CASSPTLGQGAGYGYTF,TGTGCCAGCAGCCCAACTTTAGGACAGGGCGCTGGGTATGGCTACACCTTC
TRBD2,TRBV7-6,TRBJ2-7,.,CASSLRVAGVVPFEQYF,TGTGCCAGCAGCTTAAGGGTGGCGGGAGTGGTCCCTTTCGAGCAGTACTTC
TRBD1,TRBV27,TRBJ2-7,.,CASSKTGGNSYEQYF,TGTGCCAGCAGTAAGACAGGGGGGAACTCCTACGAGCAGTACTTC
TRBD1,TRBV6-6,TRBJ2-1,.,CASMRAGQGEVEQFF,TGTGCCAGCATGCGTGCAGGACAGGGGGAGGTTGAGCAGTTCTTC
.,TRBV28,TRBJ1-1,.,CASLNRVTEAFF,TGTGCCAGCCTCAACAGGGTGACTGAAGCTTTCTTT
.,TRBV5-5,TRBJ1-2,.,CASSLASRTDATYGYTF,TGTGCCAGCAGCTTGGCGTCCCGGACAGACGCAACGTATGGCTACACCTTC
TRBD1,TRBV10-2,TRBJ1-2,.,CASLGNDRAIAGYTF,TGCGCCAGCCTTGGGAACGACAGGGCAATCGCTGGCTACACCTTC
.,TRBV5-4,TRBJ1-1,.,CASSLVGALNTEAFF,TGTGCCAGCAGCTTGGTAGGGGCCCTTAACACTGAAGCTTTCTTT
TRBD1,TRBV6-5,TRBJ2-7,.,CASGLTGTGLYEQYF,TGTGCCAGCGGCCTCACCGGGACAGGCCTCTACGAGCAGTACTTC
.,TRBV29-1,TRBJ1-2,.,CSVGERWEIYGYTF,TGCAGCGTTGGGGAACGTTGGGAGATCTATGGCTACACCTTC
.,TRBV2,TRBJ2-1,once,CASLSGSSYNEQFF,TGTGCCAGCTTAAGCGGAAGCTCCTACAATGAGCAGTTCTTC
.,TRBV6-5,TRBJ1-4,.,CASSWGRGNNEKLFF,TGTGCCAGCAGCTGGGGGCGGGGGAATAATGAAAAACTGTTTTTT
.,TRBV15,TRBJ1-5,.,CATSRDHRESNQPQHF,TGTGCCACCAGCAGAGATCACAGGGAGAGCAATCAGCCCCAGCATTTT
.,TRBV28,TRBJ1-1,.,CASSLTGTMNTEAFF,TGTGCCAGCAGTTTAACAGGGACCATGAACACTGAAGCTTTCTTT
TRBD1,TRBV7-2,TRBJ2-5,.,CASSSAGTGGIETQYF,TGTGCCAGCAGCTCCGCCGGGACAGGGGGCATAGAGACCCAGTACTTC
.,TRBV27,TRBJ1-1,few,CASSSVQGGFVNTEAFF,TGTGCCAGCAGTTCGGTCCAGGGAGGATTCGTGAACACTGAAGCTTTCTTT